Below are 18 T cell receptor beta chains sequenced from a single sample in a study of CD8 T cells in ankylosing spondylitis. TCRdb itself ran the 5' RACE reads through MiXCR, one entry per CDR3 protein. The sample consists of 150,000 to 200,000 distinct CDR3 sequences, about 13% of them appearing once. Material: blood, either unsorted or a sorted T cell fraction (not recorded which). The receptors originated from a male donor with ankylosing spondylitis or in good health (not recorded which).

This clonotype appeared a few times. The rearrangement joins TRBV7-9 to TRBJ1-1, with D perhaps matching TRBD1 (5 bases). Per germline, CDR1 SEHNR and CDR2 FQNEAQ (reference sequence). V was clipped by 5 bases and J by 1 base, with 14 bases between them. The CDR3 contains 15 residues. CDR3 coding DNA: TGTGCCAGCAGCCCAAGGAGGGGAGAGAACACTGAAGCTTTCTTT. As protein: CASSPRRGENTEAFF.

V usage is TRBV4-1 and J usage is TRBJ2-5; 7 positions match TRBD1. V was pared by 4 bases and J by 2 bases, with 7 bases of the junction left unmatched. CDR3 length: 15 amino acids. Germline CDR1 and CDR2: MGHRA and YSYEKL. The CDR3 loop is CASSPLGTEQETQYF. For the CDR3, the DNA is TGCGCCAGCAGCCCGCTCGGGACAGAGCAAGAGACCCAGTACTTC.

This chain links TRBV5-6 with TRBJ1-5; the match to TRBD1 covers 10 bases. Germline lookup yields CDR1 SGHDT and CDR2 YYEEEE. The V and J ends lost 4 bases and 4 bases, in that order; junction bases with no gene match: 8. The length of the CDR3 is 16 residues. Here the CDR3 DNA reads TGTGCCAGCAGCCTAAGGTTGGGACAGGGGAATCAGCCCCAGCATTTT. Amino acid sequence: CASSLRLGQGNQPQHF.

This clonotype has just a few counts. The chain links TRBV6-1 to TRBJ1-5; 7 nucleotides agree with TRBD1. This CDR3 spans 15 amino acids. J was trimmed by 4 bases and V by 4 bases; bases with no gene match: 7. The germline gives CDR1 MNHNS, CDR2 SASEGT. The CDR3 protein is CASSARDSWNQPQHF. CDR3 in DNA: TGTGCCAGCAGTGCCCGGGACAGCTGGAATCAGCCCCAGCATTTT.

This chain uses TRBV28 with TRBJ2-2, with D unclear. The V end was cut by 3 bases, the J end by 4 bases, with 9 bases between. The length of the CDR3 is 14 residues. Germline-derived CDR1 and CDR2 are MDHEN and SYDVKM. The CDR3 sequence is CASSFRLPTGELFF. As DNA, the CDR3 is TGTGCCAGCAGTTTCCGGCTCCCCACCGGGGAGCTGTTTTTT.

This rearrangement joins TRBV7-9 to TRBJ2-3; TRBD2 matches 9 bases. Trimming cost V 1 base and J 2 bases; bases outside gene matches: 4. Germline V gene lookup returns CDR1 SEHNR and CDR2 FQNEAQ (reference sequence). This CDR3 has 16 amino acids. CDR3 DNA sequence: TGTGCCAGCAGCTTAGTAGTAGCGGGGGACACAGATACGCAGTATTTT. Its protein is CASSLVVAGDTDTQYF.

The chain combines TRBV7-9 with TRBJ2-2; 10 bases agree with TRBD2. J was trimmed by 6 bases and V by 3 bases; bases with no gene match: 4. This CDR3 region has 15 residues. The V gene's germline CDR1 is SEHNR and CDR2 FQNEAQ (reference sequence). The CDR3 sequence: CASSFGAGGSGELFF. The CDR3 DNA is TGTGCCAGCAGCTTCGGAGCGGGAGGGTCCGGGGAGCTGTTTTTT. The entire variable domain, with the rest obtained from reference TRBV7-9 and TRBJ2-2, is as follows: DTGVSQNPRHKITKRGQNVTFRCDPISEHNRLYWYRQTLGQGPEFLTYFQNEAQLEKSRLLSDRFSAERPKGSFSTLEIQRTEQGDSAMYLCASSFGAGGSGELFFGEGSRLTVL.

The chain employs TRBV5-4 and TRBJ2-2, with D possibly matching TRBD1 (6 bases). The length of the CDR3 is 17 residues. CDR1 is SGHNT, CDR2 YYREEE, per germline (reference sequence). V lost 1 base and J 1 base, leaving 14 bases between the germline ends. For the CDR3, the DNA is TGTGCCAGCAGCTTGTCACTGGGACACCTGAACACCGGGGAGCTGTTTTTT. Translating gives CASSLSLGHLNTGELFF.

The genes are TRBV27 and TRBJ2-3; no firm D call. Germline V gene sequence: CDR1 MNHEY, CDR2 SMNVEV (reference sequence). The CDR3 spans 16 residues. The V end was cut by 5 bases, the J end by 1 base, with 16 bases between. In DNA, the CDR3 is TGTGCCAGCAGTACCGCGACCGGGTGGGGCACAGATACGCAGTATTTT. This codes for CASSTATGWGTDTQYF.

The genes are TRBV5-1 and TRBJ1-5; D remains ambiguous. Germline CDR1 SGHRS, CDR2 YFSETQ. The CDR3 loop spans 14 amino acids. The ends were cut back, 1 base at V and 7 bases at J, with 12 bases in the middle. The DNA for the CDR3 is TGCGCCAGCAGCTTGATGGGGAGCGGGCAGCCCCAGCATTTT. Its protein product is CASSLMGSGQPQHF.

This chain links TRBV4-1 with TRBJ2-1; 11 nucleotides line up with TRBD2. Germline CDR1 reads MGHRA; CDR2 reads YSYEKL. The V segment lost 1 base and the J segment 7 bases; nucleotides outside the gene matches: 9. The CDR3 length is 17 residues. The CDR3, as DNA: TGCGCCAGCAGCCAAGGCCCTAGCGGGGGGTTCTTAAATGAGCAGTTCTTC. Its protein product is CASSQGPSGGFLNEQFF.

This clonotype came up a few times. V gene TRBV4-1 combines with J gene TRBJ1-1, with 7 bases that match TRBD1. The junction had 8 bases not matched to a gene; V was cut back by 4 bases and J by 6 bases. The CDR3 runs 14 residues. Germline V CDR1 and CDR2: MGHRA, YSYEKL. The CDR3 coding sequence is TGCGCCAGCAGCCGGGACAGTGCGACCGCTGAAGCTTTCTTT. This translates into CASSRDSATAEAFF.

There are many counts of this clonotype. The rearrangement links TRBV27 to TRBJ1-2; D might be TRBD1 (6 bases). CDR3 length: 14 residues. Germline-derived CDR1 and CDR2 are MNHEY and SMNVEV (reference sequence). The germline V and J ends were trimmed by 8 bases and 8 bases, with 21 bases remaining between them. CDR3 amino acids: CASHPMVSGGGYTF. The CDR3 DNA follows: TGTGCCAGCCACCCCATGGTATCGGGGGGCGGCTACACCTTC.

This clonotype occurred a few times. The CDR3 loop is CASSPPDIMYQFF. The CDR3, as DNA: TGTGCCAGCTCACCGCCGGACATCATGTACCAGTTCTTC. The chain is built from TRBV18 and TRBJ2-1; D perhaps matches TRBD1 (5 bases). Germline V gene data show CDR1 as KGHSH and CDR2 as LQKENI. Trimming cost V 3 bases and J 13 bases, with 16 bases left between them. This CDR3 has 13 amino acids. The whole variable domain, remainder taken from reference TRBV18 and TRBJ2-1, is NAGVMQNPRHLVRRRGQEARLRCSPMKGHSHVYWYRQLPEEGLKFMVYLQKENIIDESGMPKERFSAEFPKEGPSILRIQQVVRGDSAAYFCASSPPDIMYQFFGPGTRLTVL.

This clonotype turned up a few times. The genes are TRBV20-1 and TRBJ2-3, with 10 bases that match TRBD2. The CDR3 loop spans 17 amino acids. Germline assignment: CDR1 DFQATT and CDR2 SNEGSKA (reference sequence). V was clipped by 1 base and J by 0 bases; unmatched bases: 7. The CDR3 sequence is CSARGRTSGASTDTQYF. The CDR3 bases are TGCAGTGCTAGAGGGAGGACTAGCGGAGCCAGCACAGATACGCAGTATTTT.

This clonotype turned up a few times. The V and J genes are TRBV29-1 and TRBJ2-7; D ambiguous. V lost 0 bases to trimming and J lost 0 bases, with 12 bases between them. The CDR3 runs to 15 residues. Germline lookup yields CDR1 SQVTM and CDR2 ANQGSEA. The CDR3 protein is CSVEEDRPDSYEQYF. The DNA of the CDR3 is TGCAGCGTTGAAGAGGATAGGCCCGACTCCTACGAGCAGTACTTC.

The chain recombines TRBV12-3 or TRBV12-4 with TRBJ2-7; no clear D. The CDR3 loop spans 13 amino acids. Between the trimmed V and J ends, which lost 3 bases and 3 bases, there was a span of 9 bases. The CDR3 region is CASSFLGYYEQYF. DNA for the CDR3: TGTGCCAGCAGTTTCTTGGGGTACTACGAGCAGTACTTC.

The V call is TRBV20-1, the J call TRBJ2-7; D is possibly TRBD1 (6 bases). The ends were cut back, 6 bases at V and 0 bases at J, with 12 bases in the middle. The CDR3 covers 13 residues. CDR1 and CDR2 (germline): DFQATT, SNEGSKA (reference sequence). This CDR3 reads CSAQGRSSYEQYF. CDR3 nucleotide sequence: TGCAGTGCCCAGGGGCGGAGCTCCTACGAGCAGTACTTC.